This T cell receptor (beta chain) was recovered during a study of CD8 T cells in Susac syndrome. This CDR3 region has 15 residues. Germline CDR1 reads LGHDT; CDR2 reads YNNKEL (reference sequence). V shed 1 base, J shed 4 bases, and the junction held 5 bases outside the gene matches. The count of this clonotype is one. Random hexamers were used to reverse transcribe the RNA input (about 0.45 to 1 ug). Each CDR3 protein is one row after TCRdb ran MiXCR on the immunoSEQ multiplex PCR reads. The sample carries around 170,000 distinct CDR3 sequences, around 95% recorded once. The sequenced sample consisted of CD4+ T cells from PBMCs. V and J are TRBV3-1 and TRBJ2-5; 8 nucleotides match TRBD1. The TCR was taken from a human donor with Susac syndrome. DNA of the CDR3: TGTGCCAGCAGCCAAGCCAGGGGGCTCGGAGAGACCCAGTACTTC. Its protein is CASSQARGLGETQYF.